The rows below give T cell receptor beta chains drawn from one sample of a study of T cell responses to AZD1222 COVID-19 vaccine. Assay: immunoSEQ multiplex PCR; the TCRdb copy retains only in-frame clones and omits some. Here the sample spans around 94,000 clones, approximately 86% being singletons. Specimen: peripheral blood, collected on day 0 of AZD1222 vaccination. All receptors come from an adult in good health. CDR3s include the opening cysteine and the closing phenylalanine or tryptophan. The order of the fields is clone size, D gene, V gene, CDR3 length, J gene, CDR3 DNA, CDR3 protein. D genes are given only for firm matches. Rows give clone size only sometimes, using once, few, many, or a class for an expanded clone.

clone_size: NA
d_call: NA
v_call: TRBV20-1
cdr3_length: 14
j_call: TRBJ2-7
cdr3_nt: TGCAGTGCTAGTGAACCTATCGGGACCTACGAGCAGTACTTC
cdr3_aa: CSASEPIGTYEQYF

clone_size: NA
d_call: NA
v_call: TRBV24-1
cdr3_length: 13
j_call: TRBJ2-1
cdr3_nt: TGTGCCACACAGCGAAGCTCCTACAATGAGCAGTTCTTC
cdr3_aa: CATQRSSYNEQFF

clone_size: NA
d_call: TRBD2
v_call: TRBV28
cdr3_length: 15
j_call: TRBJ2-1
cdr3_nt: TGTGCCAGCAGTCATGGACTAGCGGTTCCGGATGAGCAGTTCTTC
cdr3_aa: CASSHGLAVPDEQFF

clone_size: NA
d_call: TRBD2
v_call: TRBV7-2
cdr3_length: 16
j_call: TRBJ2-5
cdr3_nt: TGTGCCAGCAGCTTCGGTAGCGGGGGGTACCAAGAGACCCAGTACTTC
cdr3_aa: CASSFGSGGYQETQYF

clone_size: NA
d_call: TRBD1
v_call: TRBV12-3/TRBV12-4
cdr3_length: 13
j_call: TRBJ1-2
cdr3_nt: TGTGCCAGCACAGGGGGAAACAACTATGGCTACACCTTC
cdr3_aa: CASTGGNNYGYTF

clone_size: NA
d_call: TRBD2
v_call: TRBV3-1/TRBV3-2
cdr3_length: 16
j_call: TRBJ2-1
cdr3_nt: TGTGCCAGCAGCCAAGAAAGGACTAGCTCCTACAATGAGCAGTTCTTC
cdr3_aa: CASSQERTSSYNEQFF

clone_size: NA
d_call: NA
v_call: TRBV11-2
cdr3_length: 11
j_call: TRBJ1-1
cdr3_nt: TGTGCCAGCAGCTTCTCCCCCCCAGCTTTCTTT
cdr3_aa: CASSFSPPAFF

clone_size: NA
d_call: NA
v_call: TRBV30
cdr3_length: 13
j_call: TRBJ1-2
cdr3_nt: TGTGCCTGGAGCAGGTCGGGGGCCTATGGCTACACCTTC
cdr3_aa: CAWSRSGAYGYTF

clone_size: NA
d_call: TRBD1
v_call: TRBV5-1
cdr3_length: 17
j_call: TRBJ1-3
cdr3_nt: TGCGCCAGCAGCTTGGGGGCAGGGGGAAACTCTGGAAACACCATATATTTT
cdr3_aa: CASSLGAGGNSGNTIYF

clone_size: NA
d_call: NA
v_call: TRBV7-2
cdr3_length: 13
j_call: TRBJ2-2
cdr3_nt: TGTGCCAGCAGCAGAAGGAACACCGGGGAGCTGTTTTTT
cdr3_aa: CASSRRNTGELFF

clone_size: NA
d_call: NA
v_call: TRBV5-1
cdr3_length: 14
j_call: TRBJ2-3
cdr3_nt: TGCGCCAGCAGGCCCCTTACTAGCACAGATACGCAGTATTTT
cdr3_aa: CASRPLTSTDTQYF

clone_size: NA
d_call: NA
v_call: TRBV5-4
cdr3_length: 17
j_call: TRBJ2-1
cdr3_nt: TGTGCCAGCAGCTCCTATAGCGGAACCAGCTCCTACAATGAGCAGTTCTTC
cdr3_aa: CASSSYSGTSSYNEQFF

clone_size: NA
d_call: NA
v_call: TRBV5-4
cdr3_length: 16
j_call: TRBJ1-1
cdr3_nt: TGTGCCAGCAGCTCGTTAGACAGGCGCTACAACACTGAAGCTTTCTTT
cdr3_aa: CASSSLDRRYNTEAFF

clone_size: NA
d_call: NA
v_call: TRBV5-1
cdr3_length: 13
j_call: TRBJ1-1
cdr3_nt: TGCGCCAGCAGCTTAGGGGGGAACACTGAAGCTTTCTTT
cdr3_aa: CASSLGGNTEAFF

clone_size: NA
d_call: NA
v_call: TRBV10-3
cdr3_length: 15
j_call: TRBJ1-4
cdr3_nt: TGTGCCGCCAGAGGTGGGGAGGCGGCTAATGAAAAACTGTTTTTT
cdr3_aa: CAARGGEAANEKLFF

clone_size: once
d_call: NA
v_call: TRBV10-3
cdr3_length: 14
j_call: TRBJ1-2
cdr3_nt: TGTGCCATCAGTGACACCCGTCCGAACTATGGCTACACCTTC
cdr3_aa: CAISDTRPNYGYTF

clone_size: NA
d_call: NA
v_call: TRBV7-2
cdr3_length: 15
j_call: TRBJ2-7
cdr3_nt: TGTGCCAGCAGCTTGGACGCGCCTAGGGCCTACGAGCAGTACTTC
cdr3_aa: CASSLDAPRAYEQYF

clone_size: NA
d_call: NA
v_call: TRBV9
cdr3_length: 17
j_call: TRBJ1-6
cdr3_nt: TGTGCCAGCAGCCCAGACCCAGGGAGCTCCTATAATTCACCCCTCCACTTT
cdr3_aa: CASSPDPGSSYNSPLHF

clone_size: NA
d_call: NA
v_call: TRBV11-3
cdr3_length: 15
j_call: TRBJ2-3
cdr3_nt: TGTGCCAGCAGCTTAGGTGGGGGTAGCACAGATACGCAGTATTTT
cdr3_aa: CASSLGGGSTDTQYF

clone_size: NA
d_call: TRBD1
v_call: TRBV4-3
cdr3_length: 14
j_call: TRBJ1-6
cdr3_nt: TGCGCCAGCAGCCGTACAGGGGAAAATTCACCCCTCCACTTT
cdr3_aa: CASSRTGENSPLHF

clone_size: NA
d_call: NA
v_call: TRBV25-1
cdr3_length: 16
j_call: TRBJ2-1
cdr3_nt: TGTGCCAGCAGTCCCCGGAGGGGGAGTTTCGTCCATGAGCAGTTCTTC
cdr3_aa: CASSPRRGSFVHEQFF

clone_size: NA
d_call: NA
v_call: TRBV6-1
cdr3_length: 15
j_call: TRBJ2-1
cdr3_nt: TGTGCCAGCAGTGAAATGGCAGGGAGTGTCGATGAGCAGTTCTTC
cdr3_aa: CASSEMAGSVDEQFF

clone_size: NA
d_call: NA
v_call: TRBV28
cdr3_length: 16
j_call: TRBJ2-5
cdr3_nt: TGTGCCAGCGGGGCCCCCCGGGTGAGGGGCCAAGAGACCCAGTACTTC
cdr3_aa: CASGAPRVRGQETQYF

clone_size: NA
d_call: NA
v_call: TRBV4-3
cdr3_length: 13
j_call: TRBJ1-1
cdr3_nt: TGCGCCAGCAGCCAAGACAGGGAGTCGGAAGCTTTCTTT
cdr3_aa: CASSQDRESEAFF

clone_size: NA
d_call: NA
v_call: TRBV7-8
cdr3_length: 13
j_call: TRBJ2-7
cdr3_nt: TGTGCCAGCAGCTCCCACTTCTCCTACGAGCAGTACTTC
cdr3_aa: CASSSHFSYEQYF

clone_size: NA
d_call: TRBD1
v_call: TRBV7-2
cdr3_length: 16
j_call: TRBJ1-1
cdr3_nt: TGTGCCAGCAGCTTATTAGCAGGGGGGATGAACACTGAAGCTTTCTTT
cdr3_aa: CASSLLAGGMNTEAFF

clone_size: few
d_call: TRBD2
v_call: TRBV2
cdr3_length: 14
j_call: TRBJ2-3
cdr3_nt: TGTGCCAGCAAGACTAGCGGGGGGGCAGATACGCAGTATTTT
cdr3_aa: CASKTSGGADTQYF

clone_size: NA
d_call: NA
v_call: TRBV4-3
cdr3_length: 13
j_call: TRBJ1-2
cdr3_nt: TGCGCCAGCAGCCGCAATCAGGGAGCTGGCTACACCTTC
cdr3_aa: CASSRNQGAGYTF

clone_size: NA
d_call: NA
v_call: TRBV19
cdr3_length: 16
j_call: TRBJ1-5
cdr3_nt: TGTGCCAGTAGTATAGAATGGGGAGGGGGCAATCAGCCCCAGCATTTT
cdr3_aa: CASSIEWGGGNQPQHF

clone_size: NA
d_call: TRBD2
v_call: TRBV6-2/TRBV6-3
cdr3_length: 16
j_call: TRBJ2-1
cdr3_nt: TGTGCCAGCAGTTACTCTCGCGGGGGGCGGGACAATGAGCAGTTCTTC
cdr3_aa: CASSYSRGGRDNEQFF

clone_size: few
d_call: NA
v_call: TRBV11-2
cdr3_length: 12
j_call: TRBJ1-3
cdr3_nt: TGTGCCAGCAGCTATGCGGGAAACACCATATATTTT
cdr3_aa: CASSYAGNTIYF

clone_size: few
d_call: TRBD2
v_call: TRBV27
cdr3_length: 15
j_call: TRBJ2-2
cdr3_nt: TGTGCCAGCAGTGCTAGCGGGAGAGGCACCGGGGAGCTGTTTTTT
cdr3_aa: CASSASGRGTGELFF

clone_size: NA
d_call: TRBD1
v_call: TRBV5-4
cdr3_length: 14
j_call: TRBJ1-1
cdr3_nt: TGTGCCAGCAGCGTGACAGGGGTGAGCACTGAAGCTTTCTTT
cdr3_aa: CASSVTGVSTEAFF

clone_size: once
d_call: NA
v_call: TRBV7-8
cdr3_length: 15
j_call: TRBJ1-1
cdr3_nt: TGTGCCAGCAGCTTGGCCGGGACACCGAACACTGAAGCTTTCTTT
cdr3_aa: CASSLAGTPNTEAFF

clone_size: once
d_call: TRBD1
v_call: TRBV6-5
cdr3_length: 15
j_call: TRBJ2-7
cdr3_nt: TGTGCCAGCAGCCCGGGACAGTCAAATTACTACGAGCAGTACTTC
cdr3_aa: CASSPGQSNYYEQYF

clone_size: NA
d_call: NA
v_call: TRBV15
cdr3_length: 14
j_call: TRBJ1-6
cdr3_nt: TGTGCCACCAGCGGTGGGGGCAGGTATTCACCCCTCCACTTT
cdr3_aa: CATSGGGRYSPLHF

clone_size: once
d_call: NA
v_call: TRBV7-3
cdr3_length: 14
j_call: TRBJ1-1
cdr3_nt: TGTGCCAGCAGCTTAATGGCCGAGGGCACTGAAGCTTTCTTT
cdr3_aa: CASSLMAEGTEAFF

clone_size: few
d_call: TRBD1
v_call: TRBV2
cdr3_length: 15
j_call: TRBJ2-7
cdr3_nt: TGTGCCAGCGCGAAAAGGACAGGGGGCTCCTACGAGCAGTACTTC
cdr3_aa: CASAKRTGGSYEQYF

clone_size: NA
d_call: TRBD2
v_call: TRBV18
cdr3_length: 14
j_call: TRBJ2-1
cdr3_nt: TGTGCCAGCTCACCTAGCGGGATGAACAATGAGCAGTTCTTC
cdr3_aa: CASSPSGMNNEQFF

clone_size: few
d_call: NA
v_call: TRBV5-4
cdr3_length: 16
j_call: TRBJ2-2
cdr3_nt: TGTGCCAGCAGCTGGAAGGGGCGATCGAACACCGGGGAGCTGTTTTTT
cdr3_aa: CASSWKGRSNTGELFF

clone_size: NA
d_call: TRBD1
v_call: TRBV9
cdr3_length: 18
j_call: TRBJ1-4
cdr3_nt: TGTGCCAGCAGCACAACAGGGGGCGAATATGCAACTAATGAAAAACTGTTTTTT
cdr3_aa: CASSTTGGEYATNEKLFF

clone_size: NA
d_call: NA
v_call: TRBV30
cdr3_length: 10
j_call: TRBJ1-2
cdr3_nt: TGTGCCTGGAGGGCAAATGGCTACACCTTC
cdr3_aa: CAWRANGYTF

clone_size: NA
d_call: NA
v_call: TRBV11-2
cdr3_length: 14
j_call: TRBJ1-3
cdr3_nt: TGTGCCAGCAGTACTCGAGGCTCTGGAAACACCATATATTTT
cdr3_aa: CASSTRGSGNTIYF

clone_size: NA
d_call: TRBD1
v_call: TRBV5-5
cdr3_length: 15
j_call: TRBJ2-2
cdr3_nt: TGTGCCAGCAGCACGGACAGGGCTAACACCGGGGAGCTGTTTTTT
cdr3_aa: CASSTDRANTGELFF

clone_size: NA
d_call: NA
v_call: TRBV5-1
cdr3_length: 13
j_call: TRBJ2-7
cdr3_nt: TGCGCCAGCAGCACCTTGCCTGGGGACGAGCAGTACTTC
cdr3_aa: CASSTLPGDEQYF

clone_size: NA
d_call: TRBD1
v_call: TRBV5-8
cdr3_length: 18
j_call: TRBJ2-1
cdr3_nt: TGTGCCAGCAGCTTAGGACAGGGGGCGGCAGGGTACTACAATGAGCAGTTCTTC
cdr3_aa: CASSLGQGAAGYYNEQFF

clone_size: NA
d_call: NA
v_call: TRBV19
cdr3_length: 15
j_call: TRBJ2-7
cdr3_nt: TGTGCCAGTAGAGCCCCCGGGGGACGATCCTACGAGCAGTACTTC
cdr3_aa: CASRAPGGRSYEQYF

clone_size: once
d_call: NA
v_call: TRBV9
cdr3_length: 13
j_call: TRBJ2-7
cdr3_nt: TGTGCCAGCAGCCCCAGCCTCCAGTCCCCGCAGTACTTC
cdr3_aa: CASSPSLQSPQYF